This entry concerns a single T cell receptor (beta chain). This sample stems from a study of control samples from healthy donors and cancer patients. Method: immunoSEQ multiplex PCR; TCRdb's copy keeps in-frame clones and lacks some. The top ten clones hold approximately 1.4% of a sample with over 150,000 clones, nearly 90% of them seen once. The clonotype was recovered from a woman between 50 and 59 years old in good health. Sample: blood.

Here the CDR3 reads CASSPADRAGTEAFF. The CDR3 DNA is TGTGCCAGCAGCCCTGCCGACAGGGCAGGCACTGAAGCTTTCTTT. J is TRBJ1-1 and V is TRBV3-1 (or the pseudogene TRBV3-2), with 7 positions matching TRBD1. The CDR3 runs to 15 residues. The germline gives CDR1 LGHDT, CDR2 YNNKEL (reference sequence). J gave up 4 bases and V 4 bases, and 9 bases lay outside the gene matches.